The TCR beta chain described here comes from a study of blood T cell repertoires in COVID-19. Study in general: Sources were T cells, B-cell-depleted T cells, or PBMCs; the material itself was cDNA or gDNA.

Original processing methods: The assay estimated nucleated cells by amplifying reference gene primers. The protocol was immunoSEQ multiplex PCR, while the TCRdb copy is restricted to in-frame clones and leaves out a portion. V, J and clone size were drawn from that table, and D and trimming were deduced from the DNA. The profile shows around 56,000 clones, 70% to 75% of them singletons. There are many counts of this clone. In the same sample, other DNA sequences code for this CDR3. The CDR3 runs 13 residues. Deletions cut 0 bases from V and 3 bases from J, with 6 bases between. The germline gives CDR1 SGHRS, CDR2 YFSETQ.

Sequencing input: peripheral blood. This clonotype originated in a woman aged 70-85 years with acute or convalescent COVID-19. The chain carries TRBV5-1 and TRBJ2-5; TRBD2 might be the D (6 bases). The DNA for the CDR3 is TGCGCCAGCAGCTTGGGACTAGAAGAGACCCAGTACTTC. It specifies CASSLGLEETQYF.